This TCR beta chain was captured by sequencing in a study of blood T cell repertoires in COVID-19. Study-wide background: The samples span acute and convalescent COVID-19 from the United States, Italy and Spain.

Original data processing: It was from reference gene primer amplification that nucleated cell counts were estimated. Produced via immunoSEQ multiplex PCR; TCRdb's table is partial and in-frame only. That table is the source of V, J and clone size, and D and trimming were worked out from the DNA. The top ten clones hold about 4% of a sample with 300,000 to 350,000 clones, 90% of them seen once. Participant-given clinical history determined each cohort assignment. Germline assignment: CDR1 GTSNPN and CDR2 SVGIG (reference sequence). V trimming: 5 bases; J trimming: 6 bases; junction bases outside the gene matches: 5. This CDR3 comprises 13 residues.

The receptor was isolated from a woman in her twenties or thirties who had been exposed to COVID-19. The chain combines TRBV30 with TRBJ1-5; TRBD1 agrees at 9 bases. The sequencing input was PBMCs or T cells enriched from blood (not recorded which). The CDR3 DNA reads as TGTGCCTGGGGAACAGGGGGCGGTCAGCCCCAGCATTTT. Translated, it gives CAWGTGGGQPQHF.